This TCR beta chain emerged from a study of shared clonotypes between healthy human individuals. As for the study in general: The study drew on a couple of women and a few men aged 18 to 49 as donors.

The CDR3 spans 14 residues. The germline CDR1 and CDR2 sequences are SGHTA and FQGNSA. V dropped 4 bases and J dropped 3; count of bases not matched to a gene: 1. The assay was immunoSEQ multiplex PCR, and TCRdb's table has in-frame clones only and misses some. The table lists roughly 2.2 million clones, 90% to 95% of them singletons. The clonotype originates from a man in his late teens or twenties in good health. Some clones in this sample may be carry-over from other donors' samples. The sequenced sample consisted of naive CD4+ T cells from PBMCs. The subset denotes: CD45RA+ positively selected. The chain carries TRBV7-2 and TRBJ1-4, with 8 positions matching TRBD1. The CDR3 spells CASSSDRANEKLFF. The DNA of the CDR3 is TGTGCCAGCAGCTCGGACAGGGCTAATGAAAAACTGTTTTTT.